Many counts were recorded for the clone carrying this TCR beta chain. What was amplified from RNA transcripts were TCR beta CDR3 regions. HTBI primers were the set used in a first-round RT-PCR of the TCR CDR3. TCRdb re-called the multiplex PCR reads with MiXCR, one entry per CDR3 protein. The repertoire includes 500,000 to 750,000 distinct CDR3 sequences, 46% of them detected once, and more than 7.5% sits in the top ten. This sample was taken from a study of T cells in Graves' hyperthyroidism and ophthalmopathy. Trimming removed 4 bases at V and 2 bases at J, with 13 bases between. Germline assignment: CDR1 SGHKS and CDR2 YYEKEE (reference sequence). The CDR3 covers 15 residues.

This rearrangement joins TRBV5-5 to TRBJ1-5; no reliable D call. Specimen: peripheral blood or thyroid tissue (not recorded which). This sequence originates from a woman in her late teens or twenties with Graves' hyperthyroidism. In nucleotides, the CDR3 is TGTGCCAGCAGCCCGGGTGGTCTCGGCAATCAGCCCCAGCATTTT. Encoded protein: CASSPGGLGNQPQHF.